Included here is one TCR beta chain sequence, with context. Its antigen is undetermined. The CDR3 is 17 residues long. The V segment lost 5 bases and the J segment 2 bases; nucleotides outside the gene matches: 10. In germline, CDR1 is MGHRA, CDR2 YSYEKL. The data belong to a study of long-term antiretroviral therapy in people with HIV. Study results and limitations: ART was followed by higher diversity that remained below transplant donor controls.

Sequencing used immunoSEQ v3.0 at survey level. Data came from immunoSEQ multiplex PCR; TCRdb stores just in-frame clones and leaves some out. The sample comprises over 10,000 clones, 75% to 80% of which are singletons, and approximately 20% rests with the top ten. This receptor was identified in a woman aged 40 to 55 with HIV. The material sequenced was unsorted PBMCs, taken 0.5 years before starting antiretroviral therapy. V gene TRBV4-1 combines with J gene TRBJ2-3; 10 bases agree with TRBD2. The CDR3 DNA is TGCGCCAGCAGCTACCCTCAGCGGGAGGGCCCCACAGATACGCAGTATTTT. This translates into CASSYPQREGPTDTQYF.